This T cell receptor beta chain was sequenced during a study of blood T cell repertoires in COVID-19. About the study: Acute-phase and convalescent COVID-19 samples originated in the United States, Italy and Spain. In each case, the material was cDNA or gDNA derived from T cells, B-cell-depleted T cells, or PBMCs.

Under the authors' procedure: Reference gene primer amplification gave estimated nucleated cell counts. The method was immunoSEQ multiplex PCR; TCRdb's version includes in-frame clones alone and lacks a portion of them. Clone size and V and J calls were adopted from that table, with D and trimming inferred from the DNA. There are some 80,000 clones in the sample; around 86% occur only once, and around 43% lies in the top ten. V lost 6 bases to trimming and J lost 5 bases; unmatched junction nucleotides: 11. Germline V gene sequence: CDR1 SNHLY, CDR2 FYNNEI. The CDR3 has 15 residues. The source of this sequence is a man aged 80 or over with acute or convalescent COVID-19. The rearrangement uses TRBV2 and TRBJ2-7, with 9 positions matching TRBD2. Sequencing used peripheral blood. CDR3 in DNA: TGTGCCAGCAGCGGTTTAAGACTAGCGGTAGACGAGCAGTACTTC. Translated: CASSGLRLAVDEQYF.